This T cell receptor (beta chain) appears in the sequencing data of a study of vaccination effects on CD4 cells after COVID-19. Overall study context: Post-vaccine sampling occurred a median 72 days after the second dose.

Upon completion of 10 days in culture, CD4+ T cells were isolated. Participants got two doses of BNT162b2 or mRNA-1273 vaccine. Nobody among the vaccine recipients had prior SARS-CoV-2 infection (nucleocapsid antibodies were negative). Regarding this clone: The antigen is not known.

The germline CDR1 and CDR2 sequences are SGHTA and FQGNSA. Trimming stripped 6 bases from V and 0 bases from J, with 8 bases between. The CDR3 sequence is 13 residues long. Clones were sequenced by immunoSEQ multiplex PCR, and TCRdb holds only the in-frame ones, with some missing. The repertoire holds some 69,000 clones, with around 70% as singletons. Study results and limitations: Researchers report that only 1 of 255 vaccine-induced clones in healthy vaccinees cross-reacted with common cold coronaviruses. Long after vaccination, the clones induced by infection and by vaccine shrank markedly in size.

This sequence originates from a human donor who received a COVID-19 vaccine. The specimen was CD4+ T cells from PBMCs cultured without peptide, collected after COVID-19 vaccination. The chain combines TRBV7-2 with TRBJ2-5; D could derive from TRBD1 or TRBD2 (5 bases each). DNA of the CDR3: TGTGCCAGCAGTTGGGGGAACCAAGAGACCCAGTACTTC. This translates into CASSWGNQETQYF.